This note documents a single T cell receptor (beta chain) sequence. Original processing methods: Reference gene primer amplification gave estimated nucleated cell counts. Profiled with immunoSEQ multiplex PCR; TCRdb holds only in-frame clones, not every one. V, J and clone size are those of that table, while D and trimming were read from the DNA. The sample contains some 96,000 clones, about 89% of which appear only once. Per the germline V gene, CDR1 is LNHNV and CDR2 is YYDKDF (reference sequence). V lost 2 bases and J lost 9; bases outside the gene matches: 8. This CDR3 contains 16 residues. These data belong to a study of blood T cell repertoires in COVID-19. The overall study: The study drew acute and convalescent COVID-19 samples from the United States, Italy and Spain. PBMCs, B-cell-depleted T cells, or T cells were the source of the cDNA or gDNA that made up the material.

Sequences were obtained from peripheral blood. The rearrangement uses TRBV15 and TRBJ2-1; TRBD2 matches 12 bases. This TCR came from a man aged 45-65 years with active COVID-19. CDR3 loop: CATSRLTSGGPGEQFF. In DNA form, the CDR3 reads TGTGCCACCAGCAGATTAACTAGCGGGGGGCCGGGTGAGCAGTTCTTC. Based on the CDR3 plus reference TRBV15 and TRBJ2-1, the full variable domain is DAMVIQNPRYQVTQFGKPVTLSCSQTLNHNVMYWYQQKSSQAPKLLFHYYDKDFNNEADTPDNFQSRRPNTSFCFLDIRSPGLGDTAMYLCATSRLTSGGPGEQFFGPGTRLTVL.